This note documents a single T cell receptor (beta chain) sequence. Antigen unknown. This entry belongs to a study of beta chain features in type 1 diabetes. Expressed TCRB transcripts were sequenced, since all the RNA that had been isolated was reverse transcribed. The assay was immunoSEQ multiplex PCR, and TCRdb's table has in-frame clones only and misses some. The repertoire holds hundreds of thousands of clones, with around a sixth as singletons. Study-level results: In cDNA sequencing, cells with high TCR expression could be over-represented.

One heparinised blood draw averaging around 120 mL was given by each donor. A sort by CD45RO/CCR7/CD25/CD127/CD95/CD27 yielded CD4+ naive, central memory, regulatory and stem cell-like memory cells. Purity of each sorted population was above 95%. The CDR3 covers 15 residues. Germline lookup yields CDR1 MNHEY and CDR2 SVGAGI. V was clipped by 6 bases and J by 3 bases, with 14 bases between them. This clonotype was obtained from a man younger than 35 in good health. The V call is TRBV6-5, the J call TRBJ1-4; the D is unclear. Sequencing was carried out using naive CD4+ T cells from blood. For the CDR3, the DNA is TGTGCCAGCAGGCCCGCTCGACTTTCTAATGAAAAACTGTTTTTT. Its translation is CASRPARLSNEKLFF.